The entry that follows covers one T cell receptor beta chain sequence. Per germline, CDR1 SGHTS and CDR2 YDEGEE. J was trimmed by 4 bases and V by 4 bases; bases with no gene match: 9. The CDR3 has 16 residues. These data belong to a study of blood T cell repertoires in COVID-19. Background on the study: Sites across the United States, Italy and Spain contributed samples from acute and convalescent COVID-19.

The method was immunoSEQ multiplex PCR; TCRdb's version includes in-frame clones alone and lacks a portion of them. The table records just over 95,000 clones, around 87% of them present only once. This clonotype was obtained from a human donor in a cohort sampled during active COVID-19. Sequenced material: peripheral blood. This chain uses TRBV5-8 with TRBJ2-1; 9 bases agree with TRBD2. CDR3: CASSLGETSGYNEQFF. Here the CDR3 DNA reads TGTGCCAGCAGCCTAGGGGAGACTAGCGGTTACAATGAGCAGTTCTTC. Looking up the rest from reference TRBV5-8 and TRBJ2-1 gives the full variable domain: EAGVTQSPTHLIKTRGQQATLRCSPISGHTSVYWYQQALGLGLQFLLWYDEGEERNRGNFPPRFSGRQFPNYSSELNVNALELEDSALYLCASSLGETSGYNEQFFGPGTRLTVL.